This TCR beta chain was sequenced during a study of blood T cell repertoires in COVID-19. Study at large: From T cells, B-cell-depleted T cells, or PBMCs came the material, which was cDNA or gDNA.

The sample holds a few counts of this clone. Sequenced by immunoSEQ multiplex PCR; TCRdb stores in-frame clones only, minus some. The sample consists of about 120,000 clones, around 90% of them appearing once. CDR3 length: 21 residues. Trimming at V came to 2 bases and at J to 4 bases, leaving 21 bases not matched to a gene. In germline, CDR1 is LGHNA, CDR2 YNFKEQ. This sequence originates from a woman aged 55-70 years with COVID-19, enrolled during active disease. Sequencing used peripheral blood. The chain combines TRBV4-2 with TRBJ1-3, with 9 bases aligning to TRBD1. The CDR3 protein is CASSQPSLGTGYLDWGNTIYF. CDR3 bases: TGTGCCAGCAGCCAACCCTCTTTAGGGACAGGGTATTTAGACTGGGGAAACACCATATATTTT.